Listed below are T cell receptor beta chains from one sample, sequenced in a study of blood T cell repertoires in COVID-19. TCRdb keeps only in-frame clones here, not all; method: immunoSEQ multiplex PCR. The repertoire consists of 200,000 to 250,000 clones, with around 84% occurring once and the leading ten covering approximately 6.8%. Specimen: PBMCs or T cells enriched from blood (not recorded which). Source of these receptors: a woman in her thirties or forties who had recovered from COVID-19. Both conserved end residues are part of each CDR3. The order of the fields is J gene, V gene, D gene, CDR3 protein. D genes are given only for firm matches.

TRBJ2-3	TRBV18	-	CASSPIGAGGADTQYF
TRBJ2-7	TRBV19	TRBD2	CASSSRGLAAEQYF
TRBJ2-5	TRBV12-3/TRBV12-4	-	CASGWETQYF
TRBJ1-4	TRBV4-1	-	CASSPGSEKLFF
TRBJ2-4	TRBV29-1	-	CSVVPDTQGNIQYF
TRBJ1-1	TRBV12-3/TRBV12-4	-	CASSLTGNTEAFF
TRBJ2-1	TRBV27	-	CASSQANGFGNEQFF
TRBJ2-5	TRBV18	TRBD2	CASSPRGVAGNQETQYF
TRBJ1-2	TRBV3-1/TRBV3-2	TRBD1	CASSQGATGVVRYGYTF
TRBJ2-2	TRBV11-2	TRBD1	CASTTSPQGVVGELFF
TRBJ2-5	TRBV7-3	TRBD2	CASSLGTSGWEETQYF
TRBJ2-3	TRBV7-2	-	CASRLAGTDTQYF
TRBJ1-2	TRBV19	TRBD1	CASSIDPIRAGGNGYTF
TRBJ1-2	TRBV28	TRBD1	CASRAQGVYGYTF
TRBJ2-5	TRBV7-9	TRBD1	CASSFTTGGGETQYF
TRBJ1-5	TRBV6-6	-	CASSYAQYSNQPQHF
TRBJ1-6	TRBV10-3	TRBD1	CAISEGDSNSPLHF
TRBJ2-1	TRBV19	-	CASSWGGTGVNEQFF
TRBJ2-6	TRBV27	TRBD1	CASSLLSGTDYSGANVLTF
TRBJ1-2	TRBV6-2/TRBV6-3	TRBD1	CASSYHGQGNYGYTF
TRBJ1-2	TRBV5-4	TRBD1	CASSPVGTGVDGYTF
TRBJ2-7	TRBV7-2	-	CASSLSGVPEQYF
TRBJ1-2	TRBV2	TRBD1	CASSFDRGYGYTF
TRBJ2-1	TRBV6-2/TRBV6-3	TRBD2	CASSSTVLAESYNEQFF
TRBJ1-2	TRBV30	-	CAWAAGDNYGYTF
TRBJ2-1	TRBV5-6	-	CASSLGGGATQFF
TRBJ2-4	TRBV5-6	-	CASSLRGKGGAKNIQYF
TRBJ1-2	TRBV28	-	CASSLGRSEYGYTF
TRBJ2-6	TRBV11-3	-	CASSNPVTRSGANVLTF
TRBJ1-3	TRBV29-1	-	CSVPADSSSGNTIYF
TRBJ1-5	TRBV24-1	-	CATSDTRGDQPQHF
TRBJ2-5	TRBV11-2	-	CASSVKVRAIQETQYF
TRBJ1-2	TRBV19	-	CASSIVSLAYGYTF
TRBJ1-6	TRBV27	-	CASSLFAGGRLSSYNSPLHF
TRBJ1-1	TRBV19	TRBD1	CASSIQGALPTEAFF
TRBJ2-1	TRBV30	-	CAWSVRSGDSYNEQFF
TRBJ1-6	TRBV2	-	CASSVGGRTNSPLHF
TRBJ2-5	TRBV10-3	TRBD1	CAISRTGGQETQYF
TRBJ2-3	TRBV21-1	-	CASSKSYAPQGATYTQYF
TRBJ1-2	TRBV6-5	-	CASSTGFQAGYTF
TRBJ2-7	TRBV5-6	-	CASSSDSSYEQYF
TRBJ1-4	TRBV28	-	CASSLVSRDIKGEKLFF
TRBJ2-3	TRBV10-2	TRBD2	CASRREALDTQYF
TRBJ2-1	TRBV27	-	CASSLADKREQFF
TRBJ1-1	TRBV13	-	CASSLVLRRSTEAFF
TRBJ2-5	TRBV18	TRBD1	CASRPGQLGETQYF
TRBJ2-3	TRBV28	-	CASSLGVGGDTQYF
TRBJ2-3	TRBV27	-	CASSFSYTDTQYF
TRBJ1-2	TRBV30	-	CAWSVSGAGGYTF
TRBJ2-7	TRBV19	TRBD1	CASSLTGSYEQYF
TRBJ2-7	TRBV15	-	CATSRDPAYEQYF
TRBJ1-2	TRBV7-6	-	CASSASPKTQYGYTF
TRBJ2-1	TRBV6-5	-	CASIITGVVNEQFF
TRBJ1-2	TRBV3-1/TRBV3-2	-	CASSQDFYGYTF